Each of the 24 T cell receptor beta chains below was sequenced from the same sample in a study of T cells after yellow fever vaccination. TCRdb re-called the 5' RACE reads through MiXCR, storing one row per CDR3 protein. Of about 260,000 distinct CDR3 sequences in the sample, 13% were seen once. Sample: CD4+ T cells sorted from PBMCs, taken 45 days after the yellow fever booster vaccination. The receptor set was obtained from a man aged 30 to 45 who received the YFV17D yellow fever vaccine.

This clonotype came up many times. V gene TRBV20-1 combines with J gene TRBJ1-1; unclear D gene. Germline V gene data show CDR1 as DFQATT and CDR2 as SNEGSKA (reference sequence). Trimming removed 4 bases from V and 0 bases from J, with 6 bases in between. The CDR3 is 12 amino acids. The CDR3, as DNA: TGCAGTGCTAAGATTTTGAACACTGAAGCTTTCTTT. It translates to CSAKILNTEAFF.

This clonotype was observed a handful of times. This sequence joins TRBV27 and TRBJ1-2, with D unresolved. The CDR3 sequence is 13 residues long. In germline, CDR1 is MNHEY, CDR2 SMNVEV (reference sequence). V lost 3 bases and J 7 bases, leaving 12 bases between the germline ends. As DNA, the CDR3 is TGTGCCAGCAGTTTCGACACTTCTCTTGGCTACACCTTC. It is translated as CASSFDTSLGYTF.

This clonotype turned up a few times. V is TRBV7-9 and J is TRBJ2-1; 10 nucleotides line up with TRBD2. CDR3 size: 14 residues. From germline, CDR1 is SEHNR and CDR2 FQNEAQ (reference sequence). J lost 9 bases, V lost 4 bases, and 6 bases had no gene match. The DNA of the CDR3 is TGTGCCAGCAGCTCTAGCGGGAGAGTCGGTGAGCAGTTCTTC. Its protein product is CASSSSGRVGEQFF.

This clonotype was detected a few times. V gene TRBV6-2 or TRBV6-3 combines with J gene TRBJ2-5; D is unclear. Germline CDR1 reads MNHEY; CDR2 reads SVGEGT. The CDR3 has 14 residues. V gave up 4 bases and J gave up 2 bases, with 11 bases separating them. DNA for the CDR3: TGTGCCAGCAGTTTCAGACGGATTCAAGAGACCCAGTACTTC. The encoded protein is CASSFRRIQETQYF.

This rearrangement joins TRBV20-1 to TRBJ1-3, with D maybe TRBD1 (5 bases). The V gene lost 2 bases and the J gene lost 8 bases, with 19 bases spanning the gap. The CDR3 runs to 15 residues. Germline V gene lookup returns CDR1 DFQATT and CDR2 SNEGSKA (reference sequence). CDR3 protein: CSARPVNRGVDTIYF. As DNA, the CDR3 is TGCAGTGCTAGACCCGTTAATCGGGGGGTGGACACCATATATTTT.

The chain couples TRBV5-4 to TRBJ2-7; 9 nucleotides line up with TRBD1. V was pared by 4 bases and J by 4 bases, with 12 bases of the junction left unmatched. The CDR3 is 16 amino acids. Germline V CDR1 and CDR2: SGHNT, YYREEE (reference sequence). The CDR3 spells CASSPSPDRGRYEQYF. The DNA for the CDR3 is TGTGCCAGCAGCCCCTCCCCAGACAGGGGGAGGTACGAGCAGTACTTC.

The chain has TRBV12-3 or TRBV12-4 and TRBJ2-2; TRBD1 agrees at 7 bases. Trimming removed 5 bases from V and 6 bases from J; junction bases left unmatched: 6. The CDR3 covers 14 residues. CDR3 DNA: TGTGCCAGCAGTAATAGAGGGACAGCCGGGGAGCTGTTTTTT. Encoded protein: CASSNRGTAGELFF.

This clonotype appeared a few times. V is TRBV12-3 or TRBV12-4 and J is TRBJ2-1; possible D gene TRBD2, 6 bases. The V and J ends lost 7 bases and 5 bases respectively, with 15 bases between them. The CDR3 has 14 residues. CDR3 DNA sequence: TGTGCCAGCAAACCGGGACTCCACAACAATGAGCAGTTCTTC. Protein product: CASKPGLHNNEQFF.

In this sample, this clonotype turned up many times. The gene calls are TRBV27 and TRBJ1-3; D is possibly TRBD1 (5 bases). V lost 6 bases, J lost 0 bases, and 12 bases lay in between. The CDR3 spans 15 residues. Germline lookup yields CDR1 MNHEY and CDR2 SMNVEV (reference sequence). The CDR3 region is CASSLTVHSGNTIYF. CDR3 DNA sequence: TGTGCCAGCAGCCTGACAGTACACTCTGGAAACACCATATATTTT.

This clonotype was picked up a small number of times. This chain uses TRBV5-1 with TRBJ2-3; 14 bases match TRBD2. Germline lookup yields CDR1 SGHRS and CDR2 YFSETQ. This CDR3 contains 17 residues. Germline trimming cut 0 bases from V and 2 bases from J; bases unmatched to any gene: 2. CDR3: CASSLGLAGGVTDTQYF. In nucleotides, the CDR3 is TGCGCCAGCAGCTTGGGACTAGCGGGAGGGGTCACAGATACGCAGTATTTT.

The V gene is TRBV19, the J gene TRBJ2-7; the D gene is possibly TRBD1 (6 bases). This CDR3 spans 13 amino acids. V was shortened by 5 bases and J by 5 bases, with 13 bases between the two germline ends. Per germline, CDR1 LNHDA and CDR2 SQIVND (reference sequence). The CDR3 here is CASSLKQGHEQYF. The CDR3 DNA reads as TGTGCCAGTAGTTTAAAACAGGGCCACGAGCAGTACTTC.

This clonotype was found a few times. The chain recombines TRBV29-1 with TRBJ1-5; D gene ambiguous. V shed 3 bases and J shed 1 base, with 4 bases lying between them. CDR1 SQVTM and CDR2 ANQGSEA come from the germline V gene. The CDR3 covers 12 residues. As DNA, the CDR3 is TGCAGCGTTGATCTGAGCAATCAGCCCCAGCATTTT. Its protein product is CSVDLSNQPQHF.

About this clonotype itself: It is unclear where the CDR3 begins or ends on the DNA, so no DNA is shown, and the CDR3 is as TCRdb lists it. The chain couples TRBV12-3 or TRBV12-4 to TRBJ2-7; the table's D call TRBD1 went unverified against the DNA. The length of the CDR3 is 13 amino acids, counting both ends. This CDR3 is CASSFAGGTGVSF.

In its sample, this clonotype was seen a few times. CDR3 sequence (DNA): TGTGCCAGTAGTATCACTAGCCTCAGGGGGTACAATGAGCAGTTCTTC. Translating it yields CASSITSLRGYNEQFF. The chain couples TRBV19 to TRBJ2-1; a possible D gene is TRBD1 (7 bases). The CDR3 contains 16 residues. Trimming removed 3 bases at V and 4 bases at J, with 16 bases between. The germline gives CDR1 LNHDA, CDR2 SQIVND (reference sequence).

The V and J genes are TRBV20-1 and TRBJ1-1; maybe TRBD1 (5 bases). V shed 0 bases and J shed 10 bases, with 12 bases lying between them. Germline lookup yields CDR1 DFQATT and CDR2 SNEGSKA (reference sequence). CDR3 length: 12 amino acids. CDR3 bases: TGCAGTGCTAGAGAGCAGGGCGGGGGAGCTTTCTTT. Its translation: CSAREQGGGAFF.

The CDR3 region has the DNA TGTGCCAGCAGCCCCCTTGGGGGGACAGGGGGACCCACCGGGGAGCTGTTTTTT. It specifies CASSPLGGTGGPTGELFF. This chain connects TRBV6-4 to TRBJ2-2; 11 bases fit TRBD1. The V segment lost 6 bases and the J segment 4 bases; nucleotides outside the gene matches: 13. CDR3 size: 18 residues. CDR1 MRHNA and CDR2 SNTAGT come from the germline V gene.

The chain employs TRBV28 and TRBJ2-7; D call uncertain. Per the germline V gene, CDR1 is MDHEN and CDR2 is SYDVKM. Trimming stripped 2 bases from V and 4 bases from J, with 12 bases between. The CDR3 loop spans 14 amino acids. The CDR3: CASSLLRVAYEQYF. CDR3 coding DNA: TGTGCCAGCAGTTTACTCCGGGTGGCGTACGAGCAGTACTTC.

There are a few counts of this clonotype. The chain uses TRBV3-1 and TRBJ2-1, with 10 bases aligning to TRBD2. Per germline, CDR1 LGHDT and CDR2 YNNKEL (reference sequence). Trimming at V came to 8 bases and at J to 8 bases, leaving 12 bases not matched to a gene. The CDR3 covers 15 residues. The CDR3: CASRASLAGVHEQFF. CDR3 sequence (DNA): TGTGCCAGCCGAGCATCTCTAGCGGGAGTTCATGAGCAGTTCTTC.

V and J are TRBV7-9 and TRBJ2-5, with a tentative D call TRBD1 (5 bases). This CDR3 contains 15 residues. V lost 4 bases and J 3 bases, leaving 15 bases between the germline ends. Germline CDR1 SEHNR, CDR2 FQNEAQ (reference sequence). In DNA form, the CDR3 reads TGTGCCAGCAGCTGGATCCCAGGGATAGAAGAGACCCAGTACTTC. The encoded protein is CASSWIPGIEETQYF.

This chain connects TRBV7-2 to TRBJ2-1; D may be TRBD2 (6 bases). Germline CDR1 and CDR2: SGHTA and FQGNSA. V was trimmed by 4 bases and J by 3 bases, leaving 10 bases between them. This CDR3 comprises 14 residues. The CDR3 sequence: CASSSDYIYNEQFF. CDR3 sequence (DNA): TGTGCCAGCAGCTCGGACTATATCTACAATGAGCAGTTCTTC.

This clonotype was detected only a few times. This chain uses TRBV10-1 with TRBJ2-7, with D tentatively TRBD2 (6 bases). V was cut by 4 bases and J by 2 bases, with 21 bases left in between. CDR3 length: 17 amino acids. Germline loops: CDR1 WNHNN, CDR2 SYGVQD (reference sequence). CDR3 sequence reads: CASSGFRGTSKTYEQYF. CDR3 sequence (DNA): TGCGCCAGCAGTGGGTTTCGGGGGACCTCCAAAACCTACGAGCAGTACTTC.

This clonotype was counted a few times. The rearrangement links TRBV6-5 to TRBJ2-2; D unclear. Germline V CDR1 and CDR2: MNHEY, SVGAGI. CDR3 length: 12 residues. Trimming shortened V by 0 bases and J by 7 bases, and 3 bases separated the two germline ends. DNA of the CDR3: TGTGCCAGCAGTTACTCGGACGGGGAGCTGTTTTTT. The encoded protein is CASSYSDGELFF.

This clonotype was counted a few times. V usage is TRBV7-2 and J usage is TRBJ2-1, with 7 bases matching TRBD2. Germline values: CDR1 SGHTA, CDR2 FQGNSA. The length of the CDR3 is 16 residues. V lost 2 bases to trimming and J lost 9 bases; unmatched junction nucleotides: 13. CDR3 nucleotide sequence: TGTGCCAGCAGCTTATCCCTAGCGAAAGGGAGGGGTGAGCAGTTCTTC. This gives the protein CASSLSLAKGRGEQFF.

This clonotype has a handful of counts. The chain is built from TRBV12-3 or TRBV12-4 and TRBJ2-1; TRBD2 is a possible D gene (5 bases). V was cut by 2 bases and J by 15 bases, with 17 bases left in between. CDR3 length: 13 residues. CDR3 region: CASSLPGPTIRFF. The DNA of the CDR3 is TGTGCCAGCAGTTTACCCGGGCCGACTATTCGGTTCTTC.